The source of this T cell receptor beta chain is a study of technical replicates of blood from a few donors. Sequencing used immunoSEQ multiplex PCR; TCRdb keeps in-frame clones, though not all of them. The data hold 75,000 to 100,000 clones, with less than 95% observed a single time. Germline V CDR1 and CDR2: SGHRS, YFSETQ. The CDR3 covers 19 residues. Trimming cost V 0 bases and J 7 bases; bases outside gene matches: 16. The sample taken for sequencing was T cells isolated from PBMCs. The rearrangement links TRBV5-1 to TRBJ2-1; 10 nucleotides agree with TRBD2. This TCR was recovered from a human donor in good health. The CDR3 loop is CASSLVPLPSGRANNEQFF. The CDR3 DNA is TGCGCCAGCAGCTTGGTGCCCCTACCGAGCGGGAGGGCCAATAATGAGCAGTTCTTC. Drawing the rest from reference TRBV5-1 and TRBJ2-1, the complete variable domain is KAGVTQTPRYLIKTRGQQVTLSCSPISGHRSVSWYQQTPGQGLQFLFEYFSETQRNKGNFPGRFSGRQFSNSRSEMNVSTLELGDSALYLCASSLVPLPSGRANNEQFFGPGTRLTVL.